This entry concerns a single TCR beta chain. The PCR contained 60 Vbeta and 13 Jbeta primers. Clones were read by immunoSEQ multiplex PCR, and TCRdb kept only the in-frame ones, dropping some. The table shows fewer than 200,000 clones, with about three quarters occurring only once. This sample was taken from a study of cytomegalovirus exposure and HLA in healthy donors. The CDR3 is made up of 17 amino acids. CDR1 and CDR2 from the germline V gene are MGHRA and YSYEKL. Trimming pared 1 base from V and 8 bases from J, leaving 20 bases between. The sequence was obtained from a girl aged 5 to 17 in good health and CMV-seronegative. Sequences were obtained from PBMCs. This chain links TRBV4-1 with TRBJ1-4; D perhaps matches TRBD1 (5 bases). The CDR3 region has the DNA TGCGCCAGCAGCCAAGGGGCGACAGTGGGACTGCGAGAAAAACTGTTTTTT. This gives the protein CASSQGATVGLREKLFF.